These 26 T cell receptor beta chains originate from one sample sequenced in a study of human T cells and chemical hapten exposure. TCRdb recomputed calls from the RACE reads with MiXCR, one row per CDR3 protein. The table shows about 100,000 distinct CDR3 sequences, with 8% to 13% occurring only once. Regarding time point: patch test 1, 2 weeks after DPC sensitization. Noted treatment: therapeutic diphenylcyclopropenone sensitization with weekly scalp DPC. The input for sequencing was whole blood, taken in connection with sensitization to the hapten diphenylcyclopropenone (DPC). The receptors originated from a woman between 40 and 50 years old with alopecia areata. Some clones in this sample may be carry-over from other donors' samples.

Turning to this clonotype: Possible read error: a much larger clone is one base away. V is TRBV5-4 and J is TRBJ1-1; D is undetermined. CDR1 is SGHNT and CDR2 is YYREEE in the germline V gene (reference sequence). Between the trimmed V and J ends, which lost 4 bases and 1 base, there was a span of 17 bases. The CDR3 contains 16 residues. The CDR3 loop is CASSHDNPDGNTEAFF. The CDR3 coding sequence is TGTGCCAGCAGCCACGATAATCCCGACGGGAACACTGAAGCTTTCTTT.

The chain employs TRBV4-2 and TRBJ2-7; 9 bases agree with TRBD1. V dropped 0 bases and J dropped 5; count of bases not matched to a gene: 8. The CDR3 totals 16 residues. CDR1 LGHNA and CDR2 YNFKEQ come from the germline V gene. The chain's CDR3 is CASSQETVQGAHEQYF. In DNA form, the CDR3 reads TGTGCCAGCAGCCAAGAAACGGTACAGGGGGCCCACGAGCAGTACTTC.

With respect to this clonotype: Possible read error: a much larger clone is one base away. This chain connects TRBV29-1 to TRBJ1-5; tentatively, D is TRBD1 (6 bases). This CDR3 spans 13 amino acids. The germline V gene has CDR1 SQVTM and CDR2 ANQGSEA. Here the CDR3 DNA reads TGCAGCGTTGAACAGGGGAGCAATCAGCCCCAGCGTTTT. Its protein product is CSVEQGSNQPQRF.

At least ten counts were recorded for this clonotype. This chain uses TRBV2 with TRBJ2-1, with a possible D match to TRBD2 (7 bases). The CDR3 has 14 residues. Trimming removed 4 bases from V and 6 bases from J, with 13 bases in between. Germline V CDR1 and CDR2: SNHLY, FYNNEI. In DNA, the CDR3 is TGTGCCAGCAGTGGTGGGGGGGCTCGCAATGAGCAGTTCTTC. Its protein is CASSGGGARNEQFF.

This chain uses TRBV27 with TRBJ2-2, with TRBD2 matching over 10 bases. Losses at the gene ends were 3 bases for V and 7 bases for J; bases not matched to a gene: 8. Germline lookup yields CDR1 MNHEY and CDR2 SMNVEV (reference sequence). This CDR3 is 16 amino acids long. CDR3 bases: TGTGCCAGCAGTTTGCCCAGCGGGAGGGCCGGCGGGGAGCTGTTTTTT. Protein: CASSLPSGRAGGELFF.

The J gene is TRBJ2-5, the V gene TRBV9, with no clear D. The CDR3 length is 12 residues. Trimming stripped 3 bases from V and 1 base from J, with 4 bases between. Germline CDR1 is SGDLS and CDR2 is YYNGEE. The CDR3 protein is CASSDPQETQYF. The CDR3 DNA reads TGTGCCAGCAGCGACCCCCAAGAGACCCAGTACTTC.

This clonotype was observed many times. The rearrangement uses TRBV19 and TRBJ2-1; D is unclear. Germline lookup yields CDR1 LNHDA and CDR2 SQIVND (reference sequence). V was cut by 5 bases and J by 0 bases, with 8 bases left in between. This CDR3 comprises 14 residues. The CDR3 DNA is TGTGCCAGTAGTGGGCCAAACTCCTACAATGAGCAGTTCTTC. Protein: CASSGPNSYNEQFF. The whole variable domain, filled in from reference TRBV19 and TRBJ2-1, reads DGGITQSPKYLFRKEGQNVTLSCEQNLNHDAMYWYRQDPGQGLRLIYYSQIVNDFQKGDIAEGYSVSREKKESFPLTVTSAQKNPTAFYLCASSGPNSYNEQFFGPGTRLTVL.

The table lists this clonotype with a few counts. The chain carries TRBV27 and TRBJ1-1, with TRBD1 identical over 7 bases. Germline lookup yields CDR1 MNHEY and CDR2 SMNVEV (reference sequence). This CDR3 is 14 amino acids long. The ends lost 6 bases at V and 1 base at J; junction bases unmatched: 5. CDR3 protein: CASRENRGNTEAFF. The CDR3 DNA is TGTGCCAGCAGGGAAAACAGGGGGAACACTGAAGCTTTCTTT.

The J gene is TRBJ2-3, the V gene TRBV10-3, with D unresolved. Germline CDR1 and CDR2: ENHRY and SYGVKD. V was cut by 3 bases and J by 2 bases, with 12 bases left in between. The length of the CDR3 is 15 residues. CDR3 sequence (DNA): TGTGCCATCAGTGACTTTGGGGAACACACAGATACGCAGTATTTT. Translated, it gives CAISDFGEHTDTQYF.

This chain connects TRBV10-3 to TRBJ2-2; TRBD1 matches at 8 bases. From germline, CDR1 is ENHRY and CDR2 SYGVKD. V dropped 6 bases and J dropped 1; count of bases not matched to a gene: 1. CDR3 size: 14 residues. Written as DNA, the CDR3 is TGTGCCATCAGGGACAGGGTGAACACCGGGGAGCTGTTTTTT. Amino acid sequence: CAIRDRVNTGELFF.

The chain couples TRBV5-4 to TRBJ2-5; TRBD2 agrees at 8 bases. Unmatched junction bases numbered 3, after V lost 1 base and J lost 1 base. This CDR3 is 15 amino acids long. Per germline, CDR1 SGHNT and CDR2 YYREEE (reference sequence). CDR3 protein: CASSLTGGAQETQYF. The DNA of the CDR3 is TGTGCCAGCAGCTTGACGGGGGGGGCCCAAGAGACCCAGTACTTC.

V is TRBV12-3 or TRBV12-4 and J is TRBJ2-7; 9 bases fit TRBD2. The CDR3 has 14 amino acids. Germline trimming cut 6 bases from V and 2 bases from J; bases unmatched to any gene: 5. CDR3 sequence (DNA): TGTGCCAGCAGAAGACTAGCGGTTCCCTACGAGCAGTACTTC. Its translation is CASRRLAVPYEQYF.

This clonotype was recorded at least ten times. The V call is TRBV5-1, the J call TRBJ2-1; 8 bases are a match to TRBD2. From germline, CDR1 is SGHRS and CDR2 YFSETQ. CDR3 length: 14 residues. V gave up 4 bases and J gave up 4 bases; unmatched junction bases: 4. The CDR3 here is CASSRGTSYNEQFF. In DNA, the CDR3 is TGCGCCAGCAGCCGAGGGACTAGTTACAATGAGCAGTTCTTC.

This clonotype was counted only a few times. CDR3 residues: CASSQDIAGTSTDTQYF. The CDR3 nucleotides are TGCGCCAGCAGCCAAGATATAGCGGGGACTTCCACAGATACGCAGTATTTT. V and J are TRBV4-3 and TRBJ2-3; 8 bases are a match to TRBD2. Per the germline V gene, CDR1 is LGHNA and CDR2 is YSLEER. This CDR3 has 17 residues. The J segment lost 2 bases and the V segment lost 0 bases, leaving 7 bases of the junction unmatched.

This chain uses TRBV4-2 with TRBJ1-2, with 10 bases fitting TRBD1. Per germline, CDR1 LGHNA and CDR2 YNFKEQ. The CDR3 sequence is 16 residues long. The ends lost 4 bases at V and 3 bases at J; junction bases unmatched: 8. The CDR3 reads CASSPLRTGGDYGYTF. CDR3 in DNA: TGTGCCAGCAGCCCCCTACGGACAGGGGGTGACTATGGCTACACCTTC.

This clonotype has a count of ten or more. The rearrangement joins TRBV6-5 to TRBJ1-2; D unresolved. The V gene lost 4 bases and the J gene lost 7 bases, with 7 bases spanning the gap. This CDR3 contains 11 residues. Germline V CDR1 and CDR2: MNHEY, SVGAGI. CDR3: CASSFGGGYTF. The CDR3 DNA is TGTGCCAGCAGTTTCGGTGGTGGCTACACCTTC.

The sample holds a few counts of this clonotype. The rearrangement joins TRBV12-3 or TRBV12-4 to TRBJ1-2, with 8 nucleotides matching TRBD1. The CDR3 loop spans 16 amino acids. V lost 3 bases, J lost 4 bases, and 10 bases stayed unmatched. CDR3 sequence: CASSFDRGRGSYGYTF. The CDR3 DNA sequence: TGTGCCAGCAGTTTCGACAGGGGACGGGGAAGCTATGGCTACACCTTC.

This clonotype showed up just a few times. The V gene is TRBV20-1, the J gene TRBJ2-1, with 8 positions matching TRBD2. The V gene's germline CDR1 is DFQATT and CDR2 SNEGSKA (reference sequence). Trimming at V came to 4 bases and at J to 0 bases, leaving 11 bases not matched to a gene. This CDR3 region has 17 residues. CDR3 DNA sequence: TGCAGTGCTATTTCTTCAACTAGCGGAGGCTCCTACAATGAGCAGTTCTTC. Its translation: CSAISSTSGGSYNEQFF.

This clonotype was observed at least ten times. The chain joins TRBV9 to TRBJ2-7; 7 bases map to TRBD2. V gave up 0 bases and J gave up 5 bases; unmatched junction bases: 5. The CDR3 runs to 14 residues. Germline CDR1 is SGDLS and CDR2 is YYNGEE. CDR3 nucleotides: TGTGCCAGCAGCGTAGGCCGGACTAGAAACGAGCAGTACTTC. Translated: CASSVGRTRNEQYF.

This clonotype was seen ten or more times. This rearrangement joins TRBV30 to TRBJ2-3; D gene ambiguous. Trimming shortened V by 2 bases and J by 5 bases, and 2 bases separated the two germline ends. This CDR3 region has 10 residues. Germline loops: CDR1 GTSNPN, CDR2 SVGIG (reference sequence). The CDR3 DNA sequence: TGTGCCTGGAGTCGAGATACGCAGTATTTT. Encoded protein: CAWSRDTQYF.

The gene calls are TRBV9 and TRBJ2-3; no clear D. This CDR3 comprises 12 residues. V was clipped by 0 bases and J by 6 bases, with 5 bases between them. Germline CDR1 is SGDLS and CDR2 is YYNGEE. The CDR3 sequence is CASSVAGDTQYF. The CDR3, as DNA: TGTGCCAGCAGCGTAGCGGGCGATACGCAGTATTTT.

The table lists this clonotype with a few counts. The chain combines TRBV6-2 or TRBV6-3 with TRBJ1-2, with D maybe TRBD1 (6 bases). Germline-derived CDR1 and CDR2 are MNHEY and SVGEGT. Between the trimmed V and J ends, which lost 5 bases and 7 bases, there was a span of 14 bases. The CDR3 consists of 13 residues. The CDR3 spells CASSLQGFSGYTF. For the CDR3, the DNA is TGTGCCAGCAGTCTACAGGGTTTCTCTGGCTACACCTTC.

The rearrangement joins TRBV27 to TRBJ2-1; TRBD2 matches 9 bases. Germline V gives CDR1 MNHEY, CDR2 SMNVEV (reference sequence). V trimming: 0 bases; J trimming: 9 bases; junction bases outside the gene matches: 3. This CDR3 has 14 residues. The CDR3 sequence is CASSLSGGGAEQFF. In DNA, the CDR3 is TGTGCCAGCAGTTTATCTGGCGGGGGGGCTGAGCAGTTCTTC.

The genes are TRBV12-3 or TRBV12-4 and TRBJ1-1; D is undetermined. The ends were cut back, 6 bases at V and 1 base at J, with 9 bases in the middle. This CDR3 is built from 13 residues. CDR3 DNA sequence: TGTGCCAGCAGGCACGGGGAGAACACTGAAGCTTTCTTT. Translating gives CASRHGENTEAFF.

The CDR3 sequence is CSARQVVYGYTF. The CDR3 DNA sequence: TGCAGTGCTCGACAGGTGGTCTATGGCTACACCTTC. The V call is TRBV20-1, the J call TRBJ1-2; D perhaps matches TRBD1 (6 bases). This CDR3 has 12 residues. Germline CDR1 DFQATT, CDR2 SNEGSKA (reference sequence). Between the trimmed V and J ends, which lost 5 bases and 4 bases, there was a span of 11 bases.

This chain connects TRBV28 to TRBJ2-5; D unclear. The CDR3 runs to 16 residues. V shed 2 bases and J shed 0 bases, with 13 bases lying between them. Germline V gene data show CDR1 as MDHEN and CDR2 as SYDVKM. The CDR3 bases are TGTGCCAGCAGTTTAATAAGGGCCTCGTACCAAGAGACCCAGTACTTC. Translating gives CASSLIRASYQETQYF.